This T cell receptor (beta chain) is from a study of control samples from healthy donors and cancer patients. Libraries were prepared by immunoSEQ multiplex PCR; TCRdb keeps only in-frame clonotypes and omits some of them. This sample has around 70,000 clones, with around 86% found just once. Sequencing input: PBMCs. The sequence derives from a woman aged 45-65 years with colorectal cancer.

The CDR3 DNA follows: TGTGCCAGCAGTTACCAGGCCGGGGGTTTCCATGAGCAGTTCTTC. This gives the protein CASSYQAGGFHEQFF. This chain joins TRBV6-5 and TRBJ2-1; maybe TRBD2 (6 bases). V lost 2 bases to trimming and J lost 8 bases, with 16 bases between them. The CDR3 covers 15 residues. CDR1 and CDR2 from the germline V gene are MNHEY and SVGAGI.